One and the same sample provided the 19 T cell receptor beta chains below, sequenced in a study of blood T cell repertoires in COVID-19. Here immunoSEQ multiplex PCR was the method, and the copy in TCRdb shows in-frame clones only, minus some. Of over 200,000 clones listed, under 95% are singletons. Sequencing input: peripheral blood. Receptors originate from a man aged 25 to 40 with acute or convalescent COVID-19.

On this clone: The sample carries other DNA sequences with the same CDR3. V gene TRBV28 combines with J gene TRBJ1-2; 9 bases align to TRBD1. The CDR3 spans 14 residues. V lost 4 bases, J lost 4 bases, and 4 bases stayed unmatched. Per the germline V gene, CDR1 is MDHEN and CDR2 is SYDVKM. DNA of the CDR3: TGTGCCAGCAGTTCCGGACAGGGGACCTATGGCTACACCTTC. It specifies CASSSGQGTYGYTF.

The chain has TRBV4-1 and TRBJ2-5; 10 bases are a match to TRBD2. CDR1 is MGHRA and CDR2 is YSYEKL in the germline V gene. The CDR3 extends over 14 amino acids. J gave up 3 bases and V 4 bases, and 2 bases lay outside the gene matches. The CDR3 here is CASSPGTSEETQYF. CDR3 nucleotide sequence: TGCGCCAGCAGCCCGGGGACTAGCGAAGAGACCCAGTACTTC.

This clone came up once. One end of the junction fails to match germline, which may point to a read error. The rearrangement joins TRBV30 to TRBJ2-1, with 9 bases that match TRBD1. This CDR3 comprises 10 residues. The germline gives CDR1 GTSNPN, CDR2 SVGIG (reference sequence). The CDR3 region has the DNA TGTGCCTGGAGGGGGGACAGGGTACTCTTC. Translated: CAWRGDRVLF. Full variable domain (rest looked up from reference TRBV30 and TRBJ2-1): SQTIHQWPATLVQPVGSPLSLECTVEGTSNPNLYWYRQAAGRGLQLLFYSVGIGQISSEVPQNLSASRPQDRQFILSSKKLLLSDSGFYLCAWRGDRVLFGPGTRLTVL.

The rearrangement links TRBV30 to TRBJ1-5; maybe TRBD1 (5 bases). V dropped 4 bases and J dropped 4 bases, with 14 bases sitting between them. Germline V gives CDR1 GTSNPN, CDR2 SVGIG (reference sequence). This CDR3 has 14 residues. The CDR3 coding sequence is TGTGCCTGGAATGGGGCGGGGGGAAATCAGCCCCAGCATTTT. Protein product: CAWNGAGGNQPQHF.

This clone showed up just once. This chain connects TRBV21-1 to TRBJ2-3; TRBD1 was called by the table and not checked on the DNA. TRBV21-1 is a listed pseudogene. This CDR3 has 17 residues. CDR3 in amino acids: CASSLTPKQGNTDTQYF. CDR3 in DNA: TGTGCCAGCAGCCTGACCCCCAAACAGGGCAACACAGATACGCAGTATTTT.

This clone was recorded once. J is TRBJ1-3 and V is TRBV3-1 (or the pseudogene TRBV3-2); D perhaps matches TRBD1 (5 bases). V was clipped by 4 bases and J by 7 bases, with 20 bases between them. The CDR3 totals 16 residues. Germline V gene sequence: CDR1 LGHDT, CDR2 YNNKEL (reference sequence). In DNA form, the CDR3 reads TGTGCCAGCAGCCGCCAATCGACCGGGACTGAGAACACCATATATTTT. Translation: CASSRQSTGTENTIYF.

This rearrangement joins TRBV5-1 to TRBJ2-2; D gene unclear. This CDR3 spans 15 amino acids. Trimming removed 0 bases from V and 2 bases from J, with 8 bases in between. The germline gives CDR1 SGHRS, CDR2 YFSETQ. Here the CDR3 reads CASSLDLFNTGELFF. In nucleotides, the CDR3 is TGCGCCAGCAGCTTGGATCTCTTTAACACCGGGGAGCTGTTTTTT.

The rearrangement links TRBV28 to TRBJ1-2; D is ambiguous. Germline V CDR1 and CDR2: MDHEN, SYDVKM. The CDR3 consists of 10 residues. V was pared by 8 bases and J by 7 bases, with 8 bases between. In DNA, the CDR3 is TGTGCCAGCTCCGACTTTGGCTACACCTTC. Its protein product is CASSDFGYTF.

V gene TRBV24-1 combines with J gene TRBJ2-2; TRBD2 is a possible D gene (5 bases). This CDR3 contains 15 residues. CDR1 and CDR2 from the germline V gene are KGHDR and SFDVKD. The ends were cut back, 4 bases at V and 4 bases at J, with 12 bases in the middle. CDR3 sequence: CATSDFSGPTGELFF. The CDR3 nucleotides are TGTGCCACCAGTGACTTCAGCGGTCCCACCGGGGAGCTGTTTTTT.

CDR3 nucleotide sequence: TGTGCCAGCAGTAGAGGACTAGCAGTGAATGAGCAGTTCTTC. It codes for CASSRGLAVNEQFF. The chain links TRBV2 to TRBJ2-1, with 8 positions matching TRBD2. Germline CDR1 is SNHLY and CDR2 is FYNNEI. The ends lost 5 bases at V and 7 bases at J; junction bases unmatched: 7. The length of the CDR3 is 14 residues.

The genes are TRBV19 and TRBJ2-7, with 9 nucleotides matching TRBD1. CDR1 LNHDA and CDR2 SQIVND come from the germline V gene (reference sequence). The V and J ends lost 10 bases and 12 bases, in that order; junction bases with no gene match: 10. The CDR3 has 11 amino acids. The CDR3 DNA sequence: TGTGCCACTCCGGGACAGGGTTCACGGTACTTC. Its translation: CATPGQGSRYF.

The chain employs TRBV29-1 and TRBJ1-2; D is ambiguous. The V end was cut by 4 bases, the J end by 10 bases, with 13 bases between. This CDR3 is 11 amino acids long. Germline-derived CDR1 and CDR2 are SQVTM and ANQGSEA. DNA for the CDR3: TGCAGCGTTGCAAGAGGTTCTGACTACACCTTC. Amino acid sequence: CSVARGSDYTF.

The chain couples TRBV27 to TRBJ1-4; no firm D call. Germline lookup yields CDR1 MNHEY and CDR2 SMNVEV (reference sequence). The CDR3 totals 15 residues. V was cut by 0 bases and J by 3 bases, with 8 bases left in between. CDR3 amino acids: CASSLSGRANEKLFF. The CDR3 DNA follows: TGTGCCAGCAGTTTATCCGGGAGGGCTAATGAAAAACTGTTTTTT.

The gene calls are TRBV11-2 and TRBJ2-2; TRBD2 agrees at 11 bases. Losses at the gene ends were 3 bases for V and 6 bases for J; bases not matched to a gene: 3. The CDR3 is 15 amino acids. Per germline, CDR1 SGHAT and CDR2 FQNNGV. Here the CDR3 reads CASSFLAGGAGELFF. In nucleotides, the CDR3 is TGTGCCAGCAGCTTCCTAGCGGGAGGCGCCGGGGAGCTGTTTTTT.

This chain joins TRBV6-6 and TRBJ1-2; possibly TRBD1 for D (5 bases). V was trimmed by 5 bases and J by 3 bases, leaving 10 bases between them. CDR1 is MNHNY, CDR2 SVGAGI, per germline (reference sequence). The CDR3 has 13 residues. CDR3 bases: TGTGCCAGCAGTCCCGTAGGGGACTATGGCTACACCTTC. Protein: CASSPVGDYGYTF.

The V gene is TRBV7-3, the J gene TRBJ2-5, with 10 bases that match TRBD2. Germline-derived CDR1 and CDR2 are SGHTA and FQGTGA. Losses at the gene ends were 4 bases for V and 3 bases for J; bases not matched to a gene: 5. CDR3 size: 15 residues. The CDR3 sequence: CASSYDSGGKETQYF. The CDR3, as DNA: TGTGCCAGCAGCTACGATAGCGGGGGGAAAGAGACCCAGTACTTC.

The V gene is TRBV5-5, the J gene TRBJ1-1; 10 nucleotides line up with TRBD1. Germline V gene sequence: CDR1 SGHKS, CDR2 YYEKEE (reference sequence). The CDR3 is 14 amino acids. Germline trimming cut 6 bases from V and 3 bases from J; bases unmatched to any gene: 5. CDR3 region: CASTMGQGYTEAFF. The CDR3 region has the DNA TGTGCCAGCACCATGGGACAGGGGTACACTGAAGCTTTCTTT.

This chain links TRBV6-5 with TRBJ1-2; D perhaps matches TRBD1 (6 bases). Germline CDR1 is MNHEY and CDR2 is SVGAGI. The CDR3 covers 13 residues. V gave up 0 bases and J gave up 7 bases, with 9 bases separating them. The CDR3 nucleotides are TGTGCCAGCAGTTACTCGGGGGCGTTTGGCTACACCTTC. Protein sequence: CASSYSGAFGYTF.

The CDR3 reads CASSQDRLAGDAETQYF. As DNA, the CDR3 is TGTGCCAGCAGCCAAGATAGGCTAGCGGGAGATGCGGAGACCCAGTACTTC. The chain recombines TRBV3-1 (or the pseudogene TRBV3-2) with TRBJ2-5; TRBD2 aligns across 10 bases. Germline CDR1 and CDR2: LGHDT and YNNKEL (reference sequence). Losses at the gene ends were 0 bases for V and 5 bases for J; bases not matched to a gene: 9. The CDR3 runs to 17 residues.